The rows below give T cell receptor beta chains drawn from one sample of a study of T cell changes during pregnancy in multiple sclerosis. Using immunoSEQ multiplex PCR, the repertoire was profiled, and TCRdb retains in-frame clones only, with some absent. The sample carries tens of thousands of clones, roughly 93% recorded once. The sample in question was CD8+ T cells from peripheral blood mononuclear cells, obtained in the second trimester of pregnancy. These receptor sequences come from a female donor with multiple sclerosis, enrolled in a pregnancy study. The CDR3 runs from the conserved cysteine through the conserved F or W. A D gene is named only where the DNA matches it firmly. The size field is filled for only some rows; it gives once, few, many or a size class.

v_call	d_call	clone_size	j_call	cdr3_aa	cdr3_nt
TRBV10-3	-	once	TRBJ1-4	CAISDGGTTNEKLFF	TGTGCCATCAGTGACGGCGGTACAACTAATGAAAAACTGTTTTTT
TRBV5-1	TRBD1	-	TRBJ2-1	CASSQGRTGARFF	TGCGCCAGCAGCCAAGGGAGGACAGGGGCGAGGTTCTTC
TRBV2	TRBD2	-	TRBJ2-3	CASRPSGGSTDTQYF	TGTGCCAGCAGGCCTAGCGGGGGTAGCACAGATACGCAGTATTTT
TRBV2	TRBD1	-	TRBJ1-1	CASPSEQGENTEAFF	TGTGCCAGCCCCTCCGAACAGGGGGAGAACACTGAAGCTTTCTTT
TRBV7-9	-	-	TRBJ2-5	CASKGAVQETQYF	TGTGCCAGCAAAGGGGCAGTTCAAGAGACCCAGTACTTC
TRBV27	TRBD2	-	TRBJ2-7	CASSPTSGGPYEQYF	TGTGCCAGCAGTCCAACTAGCGGGGGACCCTACGAGCAGTACTTC
TRBV9	TRBD2	-	TRBJ2-1	CASSSPGLADNEQFF	TGTGCCAGCAGCTCACCGGGACTAGCGGACAATGAGCAGTTCTTC
TRBV4-1	TRBD1	-	TRBJ2-7	CASSQNGDSSYEQYF	TGCGCCAGCAGCCAAAATGGGGACAGCTCCTACGAGCAGTACTTC
TRBV5-1	TRBD1	-	TRBJ1-2	CASSLGQGYYGYTF	TGCGCCAGCAGCTTGGGACAGGGATACTATGGCTACACCTTC
TRBV19	-	-	TRBJ2-7	CASSIGHTYEQYF	TGTGCCAGTAGTATAGGACATACCTACGAGCAGTACTTC
TRBV5-5	TRBD1	-	TRBJ2-7	CASSRDSSWEQYF	TGTGCCAGCAGCCGGGACAGTAGTTGGGAGCAGTACTTC
TRBV13	TRBD1	-	TRBJ1-2	CASSSDRVNYGYTF	TGTGCCAGCAGCTCCGACAGGGTTAACTATGGCTACACCTTC
TRBV7-9	TRBD1	-	TRBJ1-4	CASSPDRGYNEKLFF	TGTGCCAGCAGCCCGGACAGGGGATATAATGAAAAACTGTTTTTT
TRBV6-1	TRBD1	-	TRBJ1-5	CASSEDPGQGNQPQHF	TGTGCCAGCAGTGAAGACCCGGGACAGGGAAATCAGCCCCAGCATTTT
TRBV18	-	-	TRBJ2-7	CASSRAKWNYEQYF	TGTGCCAGCTCACGGGCCAAGTGGAACTACGAGCAGTACTTC
TRBV7-6	TRBD2	-	TRBJ2-3	CASSQRVGEGDTQYF	TGTGCCAGCAGCCAGAGAGTAGGGGAGGGAGATACGCAGTATTTT
TRBV7-9	TRBD2	once	TRBJ2-1	CASSLSTSGRVNEQFF	TGTGCCAGCAGCTTATCAACTAGCGGGAGGGTCAATGAGCAGTTCTTC
TRBV15	-	-	TRBJ2-5	CATRSIAGETQYF	TGTGCCACCAGATCAATCGCGGGAGAGACCCAGTACTTC
TRBV7-8	TRBD1	-	TRBJ2-3	CASSPRGRDTQYF	TGTGCCAGCAGCCCCAGGGGGCGGGATACGCAGTATTTT
TRBV28	TRBD1	-	TRBJ2-1	CASSDRDRGLDEQFF	TGTGCCAGCAGTGACCGGGACAGGGGGCTCGATGAGCAGTTCTTC
TRBV2	TRBD1	-	TRBJ2-7	CASSETGTGVTYEQYF	TGTGCCAGCAGCGAAACCGGGACAGGGGTAACCTACGAGCAGTACTTC
TRBV6-1	-	once	TRBJ2-7	CASRASVSYEQYF	TGTGCCAGCAGGGCTAGCGTCTCCTACGAGCAGTACTTC
TRBV6-5	TRBD1	-	TRBJ1-1	CASRNGQDWNTEAFF	TGTGCCAGCAGAAATGGACAGGATTGGAACACTGAAGCTTTCTTT
TRBV4-3	TRBD1	-	TRBJ1-1	CASSQDRSGQGGTEAFF	TGCGCCAGCAGCCAAGATCGGAGCGGACAGGGAGGAACTGAAGCTTTCTTT
TRBV27	TRBD1	-	TRBJ2-1	CASSWTGPAYNEQFF	TGTGCCAGCAGTTGGACAGGCCCAGCCTACAATGAGCAGTTCTTC
TRBV7-9	-	-	TRBJ2-7	CASSNGQGITYEQYF	TGTGCCAGCAGCAACGGGCAGGGGATAACCTACGAGCAGTACTTC
TRBV30	TRBD2	-	TRBJ2-1	CAWSEATSGRTYAFYEQFF	TGTGCCTGGAGTGAGGCGACTAGCGGGAGGACTTACGCTTTCTATGAGCAGTTCTTC
TRBV10-1	TRBD2	-	TRBJ2-5	CASSDLAEETQYF	TGCGCCAGCAGTGACCTAGCGGAAGAGACCCAGTACTTC
TRBV7-9	-	-	TRBJ2-2	CASSLIVGELFF	TGTGCCAGCAGCTTGATAGTCGGGGAGCTGTTTTTT
TRBV6-1	-	once	TRBJ2-5	CASSEALSEETQYF	TGTGCCAGCAGTGAAGCGCTCTCGGAAGAGACCCAGTACTTC
TRBV27	-	-	TRBJ2-2	CASSLVWRTNTGELFF	TGTGCCAGCAGTTTGGTGTGGCGGACGAACACCGGGGAGCTGTTTTTT
TRBV7-2	TRBD1	-	TRBJ1-5	CASSLGTGTSQPQHF	TGTGCCAGCAGCTTAGGGACAGGGACGTCTCAGCCCCAGCATTTT
TRBV4-1	TRBD2	-	TRBJ2-1	CASSHDTPSGSGNEQFF	TGCGCCAGCAGCCATGATACTCCTAGCGGGAGCGGCAATGAGCAGTTCTTC
TRBV11-2	TRBD1	-	TRBJ2-3	CASSSGQGTDTQYF	TGTGCCAGCAGCTCGGGACAGGGAACAGATACGCAGTATTTT
TRBV19	TRBD2	-	TRBJ2-1	CASSIGLARNNEQFF	TGTGCCAGTAGTATAGGACTAGCCCGAAACAATGAGCAGTTCTTC
TRBV28	-	-	TRBJ2-1	CASSSYSGPRNEQFF	TGTGCCAGCAGTTCATATAGCGGACCTCGGAATGAGCAGTTCTTC
TRBV5-5	TRBD2	-	TRBJ2-3	CASSPLGLAGTDTQYF	TGTGCCAGCAGCCCCCTGGGACTAGCGGGGACAGATACGCAGTATTTT
TRBV12-5	-	-	TRBJ2-1	CASGLSPGVGVYEQFF	TGTGCTAGTGGTTTGTCCCCGGGGGTAGGTGTTTATGAGCAGTTCTTC
TRBV11-2	TRBD1	-	TRBJ2-1	CASSPRTGLGSTGNEQFF	TGTGCCAGCAGCCCGCGGACAGGGCTAGGTTCTACGGGCAATGAGCAGTTCTTC
TRBV2	-	-	TRBJ1-4	CASSVETAGYSEEKLFF	TGTGCCAGCAGTGTGGAAACAGCGGGGTATTCCGAGGAAAAACTGTTTTTT
TRBV6-6	-	-	TRBJ2-7	CASSYGHYEQYF	TGTGCCAGCAGTTACGGCCACTACGAGCAGTACTTC
TRBV12-1	-	-	TRBJ2-1	CASRTQLLVCRGQFF	TGTGCCAGCAGGACCCAGCTTTTGGTCTGCCGGGGTCAGTTCTTC